The rows below give T cell receptor beta chains drawn from one sample of a study of T cells in Graves' hyperthyroidism and ophthalmopathy. TCRdb recomputed calls from the multiplex PCR reads with MiXCR, one row per CDR3 protein. The sample holds about 590,000 distinct CDR3 sequences, around 14% seen once. Source material: blood. These receptors all come from a woman in her thirties with Graves' hyperthyroidism. The CDR3 runs from the conserved cysteine through the conserved F or W. A D gene is named only where the DNA matches it firmly. The size entry is marked missing in some rows and otherwise reads once, few, many or a size class.

v_gene	d_gene	j_gene	abundance	CDR3nt	CDR3aa
TRBV19	NA	TRBJ1-5	NA	TGTGCCAGTAGTATCGGGCTACAGAAGTCAGCCCTAAATCAGCCCCAGCATTTT	CASSIGLQKSALNQPQHF
TRBV30	TRBD2	TRBJ2-1	NA	TGTGCCTGGAGGGTAGCGGGAGGATTCCATGAGCAGTTCTTC	CAWRVAGGFHEQFF
TRBV5-1	TRBD2	TRBJ2-7	once	TGCGCCAGCAGCTTAGCGGGACTAGCGGGGGTCAACGAGCAGTACTTC	CASSLAGLAGVNEQYF
TRBV7-9	TRBD1	TRBJ2-3	many	TGTGCCAGCAGCCCTGGGGACAGGGGGAGCACAGATACGCAGTATTTT	CASSPGDRGSTDTQYF
TRBV19	TRBD1	TRBJ2-1	NA	TGTGCCAGTAGTATCGGGACAGGCGTTATCGATGAGCAGTTCTTC	CASSIGTGVIDEQFF
TRBV10-3	NA	TRBJ2-1	NA	TGTGCCATCAGCGCTACTAGGGGCTCCTACAATGAGCAGTTCTTC	CAISATRGSYNEQFF
TRBV12-3/TRBV12-4	TRBD1	TRBJ2-3	many	TGTGCCAGCAGTTTAGCGCTAGGGACAGCGACTAGCACAGATACGCAGTATTTT	CASSLALGTATSTDTQYF
TRBV7-2	NA	TRBJ2-7	many	TGTGCCAGCAGCCCCCTAGTGAGCTCCTACGAGCAGTACTTC	CASSPLVSSYEQYF
TRBV15	NA	TRBJ2-1	few	TGTGCCACCAGCAGAGATTTCGAAGCGGTAAATGAGCAGTTCTTC	CATSRDFEAVNEQFF
TRBV13	NA	TRBJ2-1	many	TGTGCCAGCAGACCCAGACTAGGTAGTTACAATGAGCAGTTCTTC	CASRPRLGSYNEQFF
TRBV18	NA	TRBJ2-3	NA	TGTGCCAGCTCACTACGAACAGGGCGGGTGGATACGCAGTATTTT	CASSLRTGRVDTQYF
TRBV19	TRBD1	TRBJ1-5	few	TGTGCCAGTAGTATGGGACAGACAAATCAGCCCCAGCATTTT	CASSMGQTNQPQHF
TRBV27	NA	TRBJ1-1	many	TGTGCCAGCAGTGGATCTGGGGGTGGCACTGAAGCTTTCTTT	CASSGSGGGTEAFF
TRBV2	NA	TRBJ2-7	many	TGTGCCAGCAGTGAAAAGAACCTAGCTATCGCTGGTGAGCAGTACTTC	CASSEKNLAIAGEQYF
TRBV30	NA	TRBJ2-5	many	TGTGCCTGGACTAGGACCCAGTACTTC	CAWTRTQYF
TRBV19	TRBD2	TRBJ2-3	NA	TGTGCCAGTATAGCGGGAGAGGAAGGAGATACGCAGTATTTT	CASIAGEEGDTQYF
TRBV20-1	TRBD2	TRBJ2-1	many	TGCAGTGCACCACCGCGGACTAGCGGGAGTGATGAGCAGTTCTTC	CSAPPRTSGSDEQFF
TRBV12-3/TRBV12-4	NA	TRBJ1-1	many	TGTGCCAGCATCCCACGAGCGGCAGGGAACACTGAAGCTTTCTTT	CASIPRAAGNTEAFF
TRBV12-3/TRBV12-4	NA	TRBJ2-2	many	TGTGCCAGCAGTATGAAGGGAATCGGGGAGCTGTTTTTT	CASSMKGIGELFF
TRBV4-1	NA	TRBJ1-1	few	TGCGCCAGCAGCCAAGGTTCTTTCTCGGACACCCCGGACTGGGGGAACACTGAAGCTTTCTTT	CASSQGSFSDTPDWGNTEAFF